This entry lists 13 T cell receptor beta chains sequenced from one sample in a study of T-cell reconstitution after alpha-beta-depleted transplantation in children. Preparation of the TCRbeta library was carried out with unique molecular identifiers. TCRdb passed the PCR reads through MiXCR, listing each CDR3 protein once. The sample consists of approximately 91,000 distinct CDR3 sequences, approximately 9.2% of them appearing once. Sample: PBMCs from the stem cell graft donor, taken from the stem cell graft. The origin of the receptors is a human donor who donated a stem cell graft to a child with congenital amegakaryocytic thrombocytopenia.

This clonotype was counted ten times or more. CDR3 DNA: TGTGCCAGCAGCGGGGGGGTCACCACTGAAGCTTTCTTT. It is translated as CASSGGVTTEAFF. The rearrangement uses TRBV6-5 and TRBJ1-1; D perhaps matches TRBD1 (5 bases). Trimming pared 6 bases from V and 4 bases from J, leaving 12 bases between. Germline V gene sequence: CDR1 MNHEY, CDR2 SVGAGI. There are 13 residues in the CDR3.

This clonotype was found many times. V and J are TRBV29-1 and TRBJ2-3; D remains ambiguous. The V end lost 3 bases, the J end lost 2 bases, and 12 bases lay between the germline ends. Germline V CDR1 and CDR2: SQVTM, ANQGSEA. This CDR3 has 14 residues. The CDR3 protein is CSVDAPGTTDTQYF. The CDR3 DNA is TGCAGCGTTGATGCACCCGGAACCACAGATACGCAGTATTTT.

This clonotype was recorded many times. This rearrangement joins TRBV7-9 to TRBJ1-2; no reliable D call. The CDR3 covers 14 residues. Trimming cost V 1 base and J 2 bases, with 8 bases left between them. Per germline, CDR1 SEHNR and CDR2 FQNEAQ (reference sequence). The CDR3 here is CASSLVVANYGYTF. The CDR3 bases are TGTGCCAGCAGCTTAGTAGTAGCAAACTATGGCTACACCTTC.

This clonotype was observed many times. The V and J genes are TRBV5-1 and TRBJ2-2, with TRBD2 matching over 14 bases. The germline V gene has CDR1 SGHRS and CDR2 YFSETQ. This CDR3 has 18 residues. With V trimmed by 4 bases and J by 3 bases, 8 bases remained unmatched. The CDR3 here is CASSPRLAGGPYTGELFF. CDR3 bases: TGCGCCAGCAGCCCCAGACTAGCGGGAGGGCCTTACACCGGGGAGCTGTTTTTT.

This clonotype was observed many times. The chain carries TRBV5-1 and TRBJ1-1; TRBD1 matches at 8 bases. V gave up 5 bases and J gave up 2 bases; unmatched junction bases: 5. CDR1 is SGHRS and CDR2 is YFSETQ in the germline V gene. The CDR3 totals 14 residues. In DNA form, the CDR3 reads TGCGCCAGCAGTTGGGACAGGATCAACACTGAAGCTTTCTTT. Its translation is CASSWDRINTEAFF.

This clonotype was observed at least ten times. The chain links TRBV12-3 or TRBV12-4 to TRBJ2-7, with TRBD2 identical over 11 bases. V shed 4 bases and J 2 bases; nucleotides not matched to a gene: 4. The CDR3 spans 15 residues. CDR3 residues: CASSSGLAVTYEQYF. DNA of the CDR3: TGTGCCAGCAGTTCGGGACTAGCGGTTACCTACGAGCAGTACTTC.

This clonotype was recorded at least ten times. The rearrangement joins TRBV6-5 to TRBJ2-7; 8 bases are shared with TRBD1. From germline, CDR1 is MNHEY and CDR2 SVGAGI. The CDR3 consists of 16 residues. V lost 1 base, J lost 2 bases, and 7 bases stayed unmatched. The CDR3 spells CASSYYSTGVTYEQYF. CDR3 bases: TGTGCCAGCAGTTACTACTCGACAGGGGTGACCTACGAGCAGTACTTC.

This clonotype was seen repeatedly, ten times or more. This chain uses TRBV10-3 with TRBJ1-5, with D hard to call. The CDR3 covers 14 residues. The germline gives CDR1 ENHRY, CDR2 SYGVKD. V lost 3 bases and J 1 base, leaving 7 bases between the germline ends. The CDR3 region is CAISDAASNQPQHF. CDR3 sequence (DNA): TGTGCCATCAGTGATGCCGCGAGCAATCAGCCCCAGCATTTT.

This clonotype has ten or more counts. The J gene is TRBJ2-3, the V gene TRBV27; 10 positions agree with TRBD2. Germline lookup yields CDR1 MNHEY and CDR2 SMNVEV (reference sequence). There are 15 residues in the CDR3. The J segment lost 5 bases and the V segment lost 2 bases, leaving 4 bases of the junction unmatched. The CDR3 DNA reads TGTGCCAGCAGTTTAAGCGGGAGGGGTATAGATACGCAGTATTTT. Its translation is CASSLSGRGIDTQYF.

This clonotype was detected ten times or more. J is TRBJ2-7 and V is TRBV12-3 or TRBV12-4; the D is unclear. Trimming stripped 4 bases from V and 6 bases from J, with 7 bases between. The CDR3 length is 11 residues. The CDR3 bases are TGTGCCAGCAGTTCGCTCCGCGAGCAGTACTTC. The encoded protein is CASSSLREQYF.

This clonotype was observed many times. The chain is built from TRBV14 and TRBJ2-1, with D uncertain. Germline lookup yields CDR1 SGHDN and CDR2 FVKESK. V lost 3 bases to trimming and J lost 5 bases, with 2 bases between them. There are 11 residues in the CDR3. In DNA form, the CDR3 reads TGTGCCAGCAGCCACAACAATGAGCAGTTCTTC. Its protein product is CASSHNNEQFF.

This clonotype occurred a few times. V and J are TRBV6-5 and TRBJ1-5; D remains unclear. CDR3 length equals 13 residues. V was pared by 4 bases and J by 7 bases, with 11 bases between. CDR1 MNHEY and CDR2 SVGAGI come from the germline V gene. CDR3 region: CASSFEEVQPQHF. CDR3 in DNA: TGTGCCAGCAGTTTTGAGGAGGTACAGCCCCAGCATTTT.

This clonotype has ten or more counts. The J gene is TRBJ2-3, the V gene TRBV20-1; 8 bases fit TRBD2. Germline V lookup: CDR1 DFQATT, CDR2 SNEGSKA (reference sequence). The CDR3 consists of 12 residues. J lost 6 bases, V lost 7 bases, and 6 bases had no gene match. The CDR3: CSGREARDTQYF. The CDR3 DNA follows: TGCAGTGGGCGGGAGGCCAGGGATACGCAGTATTTT.